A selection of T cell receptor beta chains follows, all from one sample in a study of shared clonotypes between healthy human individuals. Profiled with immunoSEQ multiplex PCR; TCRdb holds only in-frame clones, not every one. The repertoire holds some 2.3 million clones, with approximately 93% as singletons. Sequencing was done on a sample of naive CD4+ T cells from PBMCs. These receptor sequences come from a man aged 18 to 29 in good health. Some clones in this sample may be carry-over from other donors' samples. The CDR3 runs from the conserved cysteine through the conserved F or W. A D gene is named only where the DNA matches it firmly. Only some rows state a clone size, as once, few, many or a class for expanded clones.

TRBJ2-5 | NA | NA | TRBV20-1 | CSARSVETQYF | TGCAGTGCCCGATCTGTGGAGACCCAGTACTTC
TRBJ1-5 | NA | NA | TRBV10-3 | CAISESKPGAGPPSQSQHF | TGTGCCATCAGTGAGTCGAAACCGGGTGCTGGGCCTCCCAGCCAGTCCCAGCATTTT
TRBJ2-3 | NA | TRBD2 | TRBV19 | CASSGTSGYTDTQYF | TGTGCCAGTAGCGGGACTAGCGGGTACACAGATACGCAGTATTTT
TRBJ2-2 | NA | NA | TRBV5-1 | CASSWGRQLTGELFF | TGCGCCAGCAGCTGGGGCCGTCAGCTCACCGGGGAGCTGTTTTTT
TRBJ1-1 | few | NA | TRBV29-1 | CSVPVFVGAFF | TGCAGCGTTCCGGTGTTTGTTGGAGCTTTCTTT
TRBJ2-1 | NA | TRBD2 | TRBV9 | CASSVGLAGGPSTEQFF | TGTGCCAGCAGCGTAGGGCTAGCGGGAGGGCCCTCCACTGAGCAGTTCTTC
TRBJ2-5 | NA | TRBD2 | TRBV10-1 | CASSEVNGGQETQYF | TGCGCCAGCAGTGAAGTCAACGGGGGGCAAGAGACCCAGTACTTC
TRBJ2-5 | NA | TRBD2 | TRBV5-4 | CASSGSGDRETQYF | TGTGCCAGCAGCGGAAGCGGGGATCGAGAGACCCAGTACTTC
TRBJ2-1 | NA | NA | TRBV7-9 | CASSLQGFGNEQFF | TGTGCCAGCAGCTTACAGGGGTTTGGGAATGAGCAGTTCTTC
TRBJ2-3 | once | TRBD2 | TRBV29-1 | CSVQAGGSTDTQYF | TGCAGCGTCCAGGCGGGAGGGAGCACAGATACGCAGTATTTT
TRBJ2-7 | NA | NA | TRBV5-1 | CASSLSQSSYEQYF | TGCGCCAGCAGCTTGTCCCAAAGCTCCTACGAGCAGTACTTC
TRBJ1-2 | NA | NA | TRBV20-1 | CSAREGNGYTF | TGCAGTGCTAGAGAGGGTAATGGCTACACCTTC
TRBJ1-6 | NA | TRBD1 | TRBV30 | CACSGQYNSPLHF | TGTGCCTGTTCGGGACAGTATAATTCACCCCTCCACTTT
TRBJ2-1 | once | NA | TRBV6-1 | CASSDNRAGEQFF | TGTGCCAGCAGTGATAACAGGGCGGGTGAGCAGTTCTTC
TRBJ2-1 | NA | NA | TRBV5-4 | CASGPGDPRNEQFF | TGTGCCAGCGGCCCAGGGGACCCTAGGAATGAGCAGTTCTTC
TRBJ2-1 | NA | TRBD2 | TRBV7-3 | CASNKGEGSSYNEQFF | TGTGCCAGCAATAAAGGGGAGGGGAGCTCCTACAATGAGCAGTTCTTC
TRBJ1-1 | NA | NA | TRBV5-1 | CASSLAGDQGAFF | TGCGCCAGCAGCTTGGCAGGGGACCAAGGAGCTTTCTTT
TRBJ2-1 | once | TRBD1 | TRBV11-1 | CASSYGQGPVEQFF | TGTGCCAGCAGTTACGGACAGGGGCCGGTAGAGCAGTTCTTC
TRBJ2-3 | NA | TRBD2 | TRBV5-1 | CASSFIAGGSTDTQYF | TGCGCCAGCAGCTTTATAGCGGGAGGGTCCACAGATACGCAGTATTTT
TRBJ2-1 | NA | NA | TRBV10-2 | CASSEARSYNEQFF | TGCGCCAGCAGTGAAGCTAGAAGCTACAATGAGCAGTTCTTC
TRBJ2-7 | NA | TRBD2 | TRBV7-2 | CASSSGGAIGEQYF | TGTGCCAGCAGCTCGGGGGGGGCCATCGGCGAGCAGTACTTC
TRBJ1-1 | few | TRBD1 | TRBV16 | CASSQLTGESTEAFF | TGTGCCAGCAGCCAATTAACAGGGGAATCGACTGAAGCTTTCTTT